This is a list of T cell receptor beta chains from one sample in a study of shared clonotypes between healthy human individuals. The repertoire was sequenced with immunoSEQ multiplex PCR; TCRdb's copy has only in-frame clones and lacks some. This table holds millions of clones, 85% to 95% found once. Sequencing was done on a sample of naive CD4+ T cells from PBMCs. The receptors shown here come from a man between 18 and 29 years old in good health. Some clones in this sample may be carry-over from other donors' samples. CDR3s include the opening cysteine and the closing phenylalanine or tryptophan. D genes are given only for firm matches. Size tells how often a clone was seen (once, few, many) or the class of an expanded clone, and some rows leave it out.

>-|TRBV5-6|15|-|TRBJ2-2
CASSLGLQGTGELFF
TGTGCCAGCAGCTTGGGTCTCCAGGGTACCGGGGAGCTGTTTTTT
>-|TRBV2|13|TRBD1|TRBJ2-7
CASIGQGAYEQYF
TGTGCCAGCATCGGACAGGGGGCGTACGAGCAGTACTTC
>-|TRBV5-1|15|TRBD2|TRBJ2-7
CASSRGLAGAEEQYF
TGCGCCAGCAGCCGGGGACTAGCGGGGGCGGAAGAGCAGTACTTC
>-|TRBV5-1|15|TRBD1|TRBJ2-1
CASSLRTGTYNEQFF
TGCGCCAGCAGCTTGAGGACAGGGACCTACAATGAGCAGTTCTTC
>-|TRBV28|14|TRBD1|TRBJ1-3
CASRDRAPGNTIYF
TGTGCCAGCAGAGACAGGGCGCCTGGAAACACCATATATTTT
>-|TRBV28|15|-|TRBJ1-5
CASSLASGGNQPQHF
TGTGCCAGCAGTTTAGCATCGGGGGGCAATCAGCCCCAGCATTTT
>-|TRBV7-9|13|-|TRBJ1-1
CASSLGGGSEAFF
TGTGCCAGCAGCTTAGGGGGCGGGAGTGAAGCTTTCTTT
>-|TRBV11-1|15|TRBD1|TRBJ2-1
CASSAGDRVNNEQFF
TGTGCCAGCAGCGCCGGGGACAGGGTAAACAATGAGCAGTTCTTC
>once|TRBV29-1|13|-|TRBJ2-7
CSVEGGYSNEQYF
TGCAGCGTTGAAGGAGGGTATAGTAACGAGCAGTACTTC
>-|TRBV7-2|15|TRBD2|TRBJ2-2
CASGLAGANTGELFF
TGTGCCAGCGGATTAGCGGGAGCCAACACCGGGGAGCTGTTTTTT
>-|TRBV5-6|15|-|TRBJ1-2
CASSLWSLDRPGYTF
TGTGCCAGCAGCTTGTGGTCCCTGGACCGGCCCGGCTACACCTTC
>-|TRBV30|13|-|TRBJ1-2
CAWSERGGYGYTF
TGTGCCTGGAGCGAAAGGGGCGGCTATGGCTACACCTTC
>-|TRBV5-1|14|-|TRBJ1-5
CASSLATGDQPQHF
TGCGCCAGCAGCTTGGCCACGGGGGATCAGCCCCAGCATTTT
>-|TRBV6-6|10|-|TRBJ1-1
CASSYFEAFF
TGTGCCAGCAGTTACTTCGAAGCTTTCTTT
>-|TRBV5-8|16|-|TRBJ2-6
CASSLSRVSGANVLTF
TGTGCCAGCAGCCTGAGCCGAGTCTCTGGGGCCAACGTCCTGACTTTC
>-|TRBV25-1|16|TRBD1|TRBJ2-1
CASGPSRDRATHEQFF
TGTGCCAGCGGTCCCTCTCGGGACAGGGCAACCCATGAGCAGTTCTTC
>once|TRBV30|12|-|TRBJ1-2
CAWSGGPYGYTF
TGTGCCTGGAGTGGCGGACCTTATGGCTACACCTTC
>-|TRBV7-2|13|-|TRBJ2-7
CASSAGTYDEQYF
TGTGCCAGCAGCGCCGGGACTTATGACGAGCAGTACTTC
>-|TRBV5-1|14|-|TRBJ1-2
CASSLEGRDYGYTF
TGCGCCAGCAGCTTGGAGGGGCGCGATTATGGCTACACCTTC
>-|TRBV18|14|-|TRBJ2-5
CASSPPLGEETQYF
TGTGCCAGCTCACCACCGTTGGGGGAGGAGACCCAGTACTTC
>-|TRBV4-2|15|-|TRBJ2-7
CASSRETKSGNGQYF
TGTGCCAGCAGCCGAGAGACAAAGTCAGGGAATGGGCAGTACTTC
>-|TRBV4-3|13|-|TRBJ1-1
CASSQGRSAGAFF
TGCGCCAGCAGCCAGGGTAGGTCAGCGGGAGCTTTCTTT
>-|TRBV14|15|TRBD2|TRBJ2-1
CASSPRGLAGPEQFF
TGTGCCAGCAGCCCGCGGGGACTAGCGGGACCTGAGCAGTTCTTC
>-|TRBV7-6|14|-|TRBJ2-1
CASSLAISYNEQFF
TGTGCCAGCAGCTTAGCGATCTCCTACAATGAGCAGTTCTTC
>-|TRBV6-5|13|-|TRBJ1-2
CASSLQGSYGYTF
TGTGCCAGCAGTTTACAGGGCAGCTATGGCTACACCTTC
>-|TRBV30|14|TRBD1|TRBJ2-5
CAWSGGTAGQTQYF
TGTGCCTGGAGTGGGGGGACAGCCGGCCAGACCCAGTACTTC
>-|TRBV15|14|-|TRBJ2-7
CATSKGGDSYEQYF
TGTGCCACCAGCAAGGGGGGGGACTCCTACGAGCAGTACTTC
>-|TRBV7-8|15|-|TRBJ1-1
CASSLGGRSATEAFF
TGTGCCAGCAGCTTAGGCGGCAGGAGTGCGACTGAAGCTTTCTTT
>-|TRBV28|16|TRBD2|TRBJ2-1
CASSPPETSGYNEQFF
TGTGCCAGCAGTCCGCCGGAGACTAGCGGCTACAATGAGCAGTTCTTC
>-|TRBV9|14|-|TRBJ1-2
CASSPRWSTYGYTF
TGTGCCAGCAGCCCCCGTTGGAGTACTTATGGCTACACCTTC
>-|TRBV7-2|14|TRBD1|TRBJ1-2
CASSWDSSVYGYTF
TGTGCCAGCAGCTGGGACAGCTCCGTCTATGGCTACACCTTC
>-|TRBV11-3|16|-|TRBJ2-2
CASSLASRGYTGELFF
TGTGCCAGCAGCTTAGCTAGCAGAGGATACACCGGGGAGCTGTTTTTT
>few|TRBV6-5|13|-|TRBJ1-2
CASSYLGDYGYTF
TGTGCCAGCTCATACTTGGGGGACTATGGCTACACCTTC
>-|TRBV19|18|TRBD1|TRBJ2-3
CASSIDHPGQGETDTQYF
TGTGCCAGTAGTATAGATCATCCGGGACAGGGAGAAACAGATACGCAGTATTTT
>-|TRBV7-2|12|-|TRBJ2-2
CASSRHTGELFF
TGTGCCAGCAGCCGACACACCGGGGAGCTGTTTTTT
>-|TRBV11-1|15|TRBD2|TRBJ2-3
CASSATRLAGDTQYF
TGTGCCAGCAGCGCGACGCGCCTAGCGGGAGATACGCAGTATTTT
>-|TRBV28|15|-|TRBJ1-2
CASTSPGGGNYGYTF
TGTGCCAGCACTTCCCCCGGCGGCGGTAACTATGGCTACACCTTC
>-|TRBV28|14|TRBD1|TRBJ1-4
CASSSGTVGEKLFF
TGTGCCAGCAGTTCCGGGACAGTAGGGGAAAAACTGTTTTTT
>-|TRBV29-1|13|-|TRBJ1-1
CSVGGAQNTEAFF
TGCAGCGTTGGAGGGGCCCAGAACACTGAAGCTTTCTTT
>-|TRBV7-8|12|-|TRBJ2-1
CASSQNGGSSFF
TGTGCCAGCAGCCAAAATGGTGGGAGCAGTTTCTTC